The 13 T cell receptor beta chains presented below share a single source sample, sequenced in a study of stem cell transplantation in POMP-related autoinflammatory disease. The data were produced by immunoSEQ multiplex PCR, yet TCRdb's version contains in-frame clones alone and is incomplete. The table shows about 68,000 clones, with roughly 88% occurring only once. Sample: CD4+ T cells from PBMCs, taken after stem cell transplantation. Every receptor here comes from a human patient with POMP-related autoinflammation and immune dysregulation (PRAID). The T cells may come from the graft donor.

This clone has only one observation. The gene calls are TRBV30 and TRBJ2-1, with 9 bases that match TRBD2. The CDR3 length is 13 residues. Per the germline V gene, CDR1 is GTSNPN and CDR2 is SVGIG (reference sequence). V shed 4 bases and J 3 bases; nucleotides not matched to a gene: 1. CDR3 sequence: CAWNSGSYNEQFF. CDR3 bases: TGTGCCTGGAATAGCGGGAGCTACAATGAGCAGTTCTTC.

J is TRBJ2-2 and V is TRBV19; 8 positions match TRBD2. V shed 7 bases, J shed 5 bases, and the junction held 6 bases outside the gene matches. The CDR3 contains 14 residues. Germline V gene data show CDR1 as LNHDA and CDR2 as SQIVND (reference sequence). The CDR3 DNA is TGTGCCAGTAACTCGGGAGGGGGAACCGGGGAGCTGTTTTTT. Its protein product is CASNSGGGTGELFF. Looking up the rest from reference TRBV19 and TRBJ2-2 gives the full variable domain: DGGITQSPKYLFRKEGQNVTLSCEQNLNHDAMYWYRQDPGQGLRLIYYSQIVNDFQKGDIAEGYSVSREKKESFPLTVTSAQKNPTAFYLCASNSGGGTGELFFGEGSRLTVL.

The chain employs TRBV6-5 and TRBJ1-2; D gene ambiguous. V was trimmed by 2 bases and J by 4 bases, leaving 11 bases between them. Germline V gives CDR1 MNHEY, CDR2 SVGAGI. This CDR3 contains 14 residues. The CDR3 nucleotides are TGTGCCAGCAGTTACGGGTACCCCAGCTATGGCTACACCTTC. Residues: CASSYGYPSYGYTF.

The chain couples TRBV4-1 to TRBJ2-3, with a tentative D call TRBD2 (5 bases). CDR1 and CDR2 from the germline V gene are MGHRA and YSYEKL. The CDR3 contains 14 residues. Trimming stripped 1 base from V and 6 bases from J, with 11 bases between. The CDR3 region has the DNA TGCGCCAGCAGCCAAGGCCCGGAGCGGGATACGCAGTATTTT. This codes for CASSQGPERDTQYF.

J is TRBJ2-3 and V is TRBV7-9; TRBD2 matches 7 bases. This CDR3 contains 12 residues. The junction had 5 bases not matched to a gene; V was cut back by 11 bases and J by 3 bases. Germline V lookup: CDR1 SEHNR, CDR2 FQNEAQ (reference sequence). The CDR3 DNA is TGTGCCGCGGGGGAGTTGACAGATACGCAGTATTTT. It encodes CAAGELTDTQYF.

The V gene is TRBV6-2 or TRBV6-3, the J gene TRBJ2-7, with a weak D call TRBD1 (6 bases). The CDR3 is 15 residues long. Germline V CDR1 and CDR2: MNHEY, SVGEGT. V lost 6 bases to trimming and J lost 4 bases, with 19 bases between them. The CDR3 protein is CASSDQTGMRYEQYV. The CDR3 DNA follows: TGTGCCAGCAGCGACCAAACAGGGATGAGGTACGAGCAGTACGTC.

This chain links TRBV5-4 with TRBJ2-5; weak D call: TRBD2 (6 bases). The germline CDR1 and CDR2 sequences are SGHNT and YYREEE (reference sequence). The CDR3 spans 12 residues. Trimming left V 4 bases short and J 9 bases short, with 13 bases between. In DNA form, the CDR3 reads TGTGCCAGCAGCCCGAAAGGAGGGGCCCAGTACTTC. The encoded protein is CASSPKGGAQYF.

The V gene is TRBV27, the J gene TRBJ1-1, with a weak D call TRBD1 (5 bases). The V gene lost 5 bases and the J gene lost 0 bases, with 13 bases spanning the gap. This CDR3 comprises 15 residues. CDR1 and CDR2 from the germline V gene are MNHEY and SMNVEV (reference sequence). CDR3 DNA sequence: TGTGCCAGCAGTCCACTAGGGGTAATGAACACTGAAGCTTTCTTT. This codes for CASSPLGVMNTEAFF.

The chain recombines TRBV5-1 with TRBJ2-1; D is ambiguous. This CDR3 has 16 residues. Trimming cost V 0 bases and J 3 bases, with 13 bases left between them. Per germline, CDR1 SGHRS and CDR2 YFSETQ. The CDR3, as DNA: TGCGCCAGCAGCTTGGGGTGGAGTCCCATCTACAATGAGCAGTTCTTC. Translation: CASSLGWSPIYNEQFF. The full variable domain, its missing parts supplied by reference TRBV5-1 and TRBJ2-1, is KAGVTQTPRYLIKTRGQQVTLSCSPISGHRSVSWYQQTPGQGLQFLFEYFSETQRNKGNFPGRFSGRQFSNSRSEMNVSTLELGDSALYLCASSLGWSPIYNEQFFGPGTRLTVL.

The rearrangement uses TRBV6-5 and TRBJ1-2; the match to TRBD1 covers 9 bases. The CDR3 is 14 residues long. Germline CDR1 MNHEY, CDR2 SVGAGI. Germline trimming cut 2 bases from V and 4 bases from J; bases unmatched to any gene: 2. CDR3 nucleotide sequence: TGTGCCAGCAGTTACGGGACAGGGTCCTATGGCTACACCTTC. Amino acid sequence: CASSYGTGSYGYTF.

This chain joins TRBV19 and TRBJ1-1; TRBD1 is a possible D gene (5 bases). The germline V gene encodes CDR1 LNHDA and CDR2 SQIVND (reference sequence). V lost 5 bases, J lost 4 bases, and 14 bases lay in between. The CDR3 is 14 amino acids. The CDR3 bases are TGTGCCAGTAGTGCCCAGGAGGGGAGCACTGAAGCTTTCTTT. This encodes CASSAQEGSTEAFF.

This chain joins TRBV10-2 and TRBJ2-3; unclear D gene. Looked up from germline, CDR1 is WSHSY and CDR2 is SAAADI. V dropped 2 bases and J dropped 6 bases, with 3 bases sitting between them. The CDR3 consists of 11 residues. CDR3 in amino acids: CASSEQDTQYF. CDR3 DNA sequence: TGCGCCAGCAGTGAGCAGGATACGCAGTATTTT.

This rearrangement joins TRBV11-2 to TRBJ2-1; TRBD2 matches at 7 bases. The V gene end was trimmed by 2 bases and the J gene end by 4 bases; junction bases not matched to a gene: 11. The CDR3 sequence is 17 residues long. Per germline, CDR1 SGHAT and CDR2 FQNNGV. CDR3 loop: CASSLNPAGFLYNEQFF. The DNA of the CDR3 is TGTGCCAGCAGCTTAAATCCAGCGGGGTTCCTTTACAATGAGCAGTTCTTC.